These T cell receptor beta chains were read from a single sample in a study of blood T cell repertoires in COVID-19. TCRdb's copy holds only in-frame clones and misses some; the assay was immunoSEQ multiplex PCR. The sample consists of fewer than 85,000 clones, approximately 89% of them appearing once. Sequenced material: peripheral blood. The receptor set was obtained from a human donor in a cohort sampled during active COVID-19. Both conserved end residues are part of each CDR3. Fields, in order: D gene, clone size, V gene, J gene, CDR3 DNA, CDR3 protein. D genes are given only for firm matches. Size is omitted from some rows. Given values are once, few, many or a class for expanded clones.

D gene: NA
clone size: once
V gene: TRBV5-1
J gene: TRBJ2-7
CDR3 DNA: TGCGCCAGCAGCTTGGGACAGGTCTACGAGCAGTACTTC
CDR3 protein: CASSLGQVYEQYF

D gene: TRBD2
clone size: NA
V gene: TRBV6-4
J gene: TRBJ2-3
CDR3 DNA: TGTGCCAGCAGTGCCTCTAGCGGGGGGGCCCCAGATACGCAGTATTTT
CDR3 protein: CASSASSGGAPDTQYF

D gene: NA
clone size: NA
V gene: TRBV2
J gene: TRBJ2-7
CDR3 DNA: TGTGCCAGCAGTGAAATAGGGGGAGACTCCTACGAGCAGTACTTC
CDR3 protein: CASSEIGGDSYEQYF

D gene: TRBD1
clone size: few
V gene: TRBV11-2
J gene: TRBJ1-4
CDR3 DNA: TGTGCCAGCAGCCGACAGGGCGCAACTAATGAAAAACTGTTTTTT
CDR3 protein: CASSRQGATNEKLFF

D gene: TRBD2
clone size: NA
V gene: TRBV3-1/TRBV3-2
J gene: TRBJ2-5
CDR3 DNA: TGTGCCAGCAGCCAAGATCCGGGCACAAGACCCAACGTAGCGGGGGCCTGGAAGACCCAGTACTTC
CDR3 protein: CASSQDPGTRPNVAGAWKTQYF

D gene: NA
clone size: NA
V gene: TRBV7-9
J gene: TRBJ1-4
CDR3 DNA: TGTGCCAGCAGAGTCGGGGACATAACTAATGAAAAACTGTTTTTT
CDR3 protein: CASRVGDITNEKLFF

D gene: NA
clone size: once
V gene: TRBV10-3
J gene: TRBJ2-7
CDR3 DNA: TGTGCCACCACGGGGGGCGGATACGAGCAGTACTTC
CDR3 protein: CATTGGGYEQYF

D gene: NA
clone size: NA
V gene: TRBV11-2
J gene: TRBJ2-7
CDR3 DNA: TGTGCCAGCAGCTTTACAGGGTACGAGCAGTACTTC
CDR3 protein: CASSFTGYEQYF

D gene: NA
clone size: NA
V gene: TRBV6-1
J gene: TRBJ1-2
CDR3 DNA: TGTGCCAGCAGTGAAGAAAGCTGGGTAACAGGGCGGGCTGACTATGGCTACACCTTC
CDR3 protein: CASSEESWVTGRADYGYTF

D gene: TRBD1
clone size: NA
V gene: TRBV4-1
J gene: TRBJ2-7
CDR3 DNA: TGCGCCAGCAGCCGTGCACCCCGGGACAGGGTGGTCGAGCAGTACTTC
CDR3 protein: CASSRAPRDRVVEQYF

D gene: TRBD2
clone size: NA
V gene: TRBV6-2/TRBV6-3
J gene: TRBJ2-7
CDR3 DNA: TGTGCCAGCAGTTACGGCGGATTGCCACCGGGACTAGCGTACGAGCAGTACTTC
CDR3 protein: CASSYGGLPPGLAYEQYF

D gene: TRBD1
clone size: once
V gene: TRBV28
J gene: TRBJ1-2
CDR3 DNA: TGTGCCAGCGGGAGACAGGGGGCGAACTATGGCTACACCTTC
CDR3 protein: CASGRQGANYGYTF

D gene: TRBD1
clone size: NA
V gene: TRBV7-6
J gene: TRBJ1-6
CDR3 DNA: TGTGCCAGCAGCTACCGACAGGGTAATTCACCCCTCCACTTT
CDR3 protein: CASSYRQGNSPLHF

D gene: NA
clone size: NA
V gene: TRBV12-3/TRBV12-4
J gene: TRBJ2-7
CDR3 DNA: TGTGCCAGCAGTTATAAGGGAGACGAGCAGTACTTC
CDR3 protein: CASSYKGDEQYF

D gene: TRBD1
clone size: NA
V gene: TRBV19
J gene: TRBJ1-1
CDR3 DNA: TGTGCCAGCCGGACCCAGACAGGGGTTGGTGAAGCTTTCTTT
CDR3 protein: CASRTQTGVGEAFF

D gene: NA
clone size: NA
V gene: TRBV9
J gene: TRBJ1-1
CDR3 DNA: TGTGCCAGCAGCGTAGGAACGGTGAACACTGAAGCTTTCTTT
CDR3 protein: CASSVGTVNTEAFF

D gene: TRBD1
clone size: NA
V gene: TRBV6-1
J gene: TRBJ1-6
CDR3 DNA: TGTGCCAGCAGTGAAAGGACAGGGGATAAGCAACCCCTCCACTTT
CDR3 protein: CASSERTGDKQPLHF

D gene: NA
clone size: NA
V gene: TRBV11-2
J gene: TRBJ1-5
CDR3 DNA: TGTGCCAGCAGCTCAGGGGTGTCGGGGAGCAATCAGCCCCAGCATTTT
CDR3 protein: CASSSGVSGSNQPQHF

D gene: TRBD1
clone size: NA
V gene: TRBV27
J gene: TRBJ1-6
CDR3 DNA: TGTGCCAGCAGTTCCGCCGGACAGGCTCACTTT
CDR3 protein: CASSSAGQAHF

D gene: NA
clone size: NA
V gene: TRBV19
J gene: TRBJ1-1
CDR3 DNA: TGTGCCAGTAGTATTTCGGGCACAGGGACTTTCTTT
CDR3 protein: CASSISGTGTFF

D gene: NA
clone size: NA
V gene: TRBV6-5
J gene: TRBJ1-2
CDR3 DNA: TGTGCCAGCAGTTACTCGGGGGCCCCTAACTATGGCTACACCTTC
CDR3 protein: CASSYSGAPNYGYTF

D gene: TRBD1
clone size: NA
V gene: TRBV4-3
J gene: TRBJ2-6
CDR3 DNA: TGCGCCAGCAGCCAAGGGACAGGGAGTCATCCGGGGGATGGGGCCAACGTCCTGACTTTC
CDR3 protein: CASSQGTGSHPGDGANVLTF

D gene: TRBD2
clone size: NA
V gene: TRBV3-1/TRBV3-2
J gene: TRBJ2-7
CDR3 DNA: TGTGCCAGCAGCCGAACCGGGACTAGCGGATCCTACGAGCAGTACTTC
CDR3 protein: CASSRTGTSGSYEQYF

D gene: NA
clone size: NA
V gene: TRBV6-1
J gene: TRBJ2-6
CDR3 DNA: TGTGCCAGCAGTGAAGGCGGCTCTGGGGCCAACGTCCTGACTTTC
CDR3 protein: CASSEGGSGANVLTF

D gene: TRBD1
clone size: NA
V gene: TRBV3-1/TRBV3-2
J gene: TRBJ1-4
CDR3 DNA: TGTGCCAGCAGCCCATGGACAGGAGAAAATGAAAAACTGTTTTTT
CDR3 protein: CASSPWTGENEKLFF

D gene: NA
clone size: NA
V gene: TRBV25-1
J gene: TRBJ2-7
CDR3 DNA: TGTGCCAGCAGTGAGTCCCTCGTAAGAGCAAGGGGCGAGCAGTACTTC
CDR3 protein: CASSESLVRARGEQYF

D gene: NA
clone size: NA
V gene: TRBV5-6
J gene: TRBJ1-5
CDR3 DNA: TGTGCCAGCAGTACCTGGGAGAGAAATCAGCCCCAGCATTTT
CDR3 protein: CASSTWERNQPQHF

D gene: TRBD2
clone size: NA
V gene: TRBV2
J gene: TRBJ2-7
CDR3 DNA: TGTGCCAGCTGGTCAGCGGGGTCCTACGAGCAGTACTTC
CDR3 protein: CASWSAGSYEQYF

D gene: TRBD1
clone size: NA
V gene: TRBV24-1
J gene: TRBJ1-5
CDR3 DNA: TGTGCCACCAGCGAAACAGGGGCAAGACAGCCCCAGCATTTT
CDR3 protein: CATSETGARQPQHF

D gene: NA
clone size: NA
V gene: TRBV11-2
J gene: TRBJ1-1
CDR3 DNA: TGTGCCAGCAGCTTAGGACGACACTTGAACACTGAAGCTTTCTTT
CDR3 protein: CASSLGRHLNTEAFF

D gene: TRBD1
clone size: NA
V gene: TRBV14
J gene: TRBJ1-2
CDR3 DNA: TGTGCCAGCAGCCAAGGGACAGGGGGGACCTATGGCTACACCTTC
CDR3 protein: CASSQGTGGTYGYTF

D gene: NA
clone size: NA
V gene: TRBV30
J gene: TRBJ2-7
CDR3 DNA: TGTGCCCAACAGGGTGAGGCCTACGAGCAGTACTTC
CDR3 protein: CAQQGEAYEQYF

D gene: NA
clone size: NA
V gene: TRBV7-8
J gene: TRBJ2-7
CDR3 DNA: TGTGCCAGCAGCCCCCCAGGGAGGTCTTACGAGCAGTACTTC
CDR3 protein: CASSPPGRSYEQYF

D gene: NA
clone size: NA
V gene: TRBV9
J gene: TRBJ2-7
CDR3 DNA: TGTGCCAGCAGCCCGCCAGGGTCAGGAATTTACGAGCAGTACTTC
CDR3 protein: CASSPPGSGIYEQYF

D gene: NA
clone size: NA
V gene: TRBV19
J gene: TRBJ1-5
CDR3 DNA: TGTGCCAGTAGTATTCAAGAGAGGCTCTACGGCAATCAGCCCCAGCATTTT
CDR3 protein: CASSIQERLYGNQPQHF

D gene: TRBD1
clone size: NA
V gene: TRBV24-1
J gene: TRBJ1-2
CDR3 DNA: TGTGCCACCAGTGATGGATCCCGGGACAGCTTGGCCTCGGCTGGCTACACCTTC
CDR3 protein: CATSDGSRDSLASAGYTF

D gene: TRBD2
clone size: NA
V gene: TRBV20-1
J gene: TRBJ2-5
CDR3 DNA: TGCAGTGCTAGTGGGGGGGGTCTACAAGAGACCCAGTACTTC
CDR3 protein: CSASGGGLQETQYF

D gene: NA
clone size: NA
V gene: TRBV9
J gene: TRBJ1-5
CDR3 DNA: TGTGCCAGCAGCGTAGGAGGCAGGGCTCGCAATCAGCCCCAGCATTTT
CDR3 protein: CASSVGGRARNQPQHF

D gene: NA
clone size: NA
V gene: TRBV6-5
J gene: TRBJ1-4
CDR3 DNA: TGTGCCAGTCAACAGACATATAATGAAAAACTGTTTTTT
CDR3 protein: CASQQTYNEKLFF